This T cell receptor beta chain was profiled in a study of T cells in Graves' hyperthyroidism and ophthalmopathy. Germline V CDR1 and CDR2: MNHNS, SASEGT. The CDR3 has 16 residues. Unmatched junction bases numbered 14, after V lost 7 bases and J lost 3 bases. This clonotype was seen a handful of times. Amplified regions were TCR beta CDR3 sequences from RNA transcripts. Carried out on the TCR CDR3, a first-round RT-PCR used the HTBI primer set. MiXCR was run by TCRdb on the multiplex PCR reads, yielding one entry per CDR3 protein. Of 550,000 to 850,000 distinct CDR3 sequences in the sample, approximately 18% were seen once.

V and J are TRBV6-1 and TRBJ1-2; 7 positions match TRBD1. Sequencing input: blood. The sequence came from a woman aged 45-65 years with Graves' hyperthyroidism that later progressed to Graves' ophthalmopathy. As DNA, the CDR3 is TGTGCCAGCACTCCCAGTAGTCGACAGGGACACTATGGCTACACCTTC. Translating gives CASTPSSRQGHYGYTF.